Presented here are 24 T cell receptor beta chains from one specimen sequenced in a study of blood T cell repertoires in COVID-19. Libraries were prepared by immunoSEQ multiplex PCR; TCRdb keeps only in-frame clonotypes and omits some of them. This sample has about 230,000 clones, with around 83% found just once. Sequences were obtained from peripheral blood. The receptors stem from a woman in her forties or fifties with acute or convalescent COVID-19.

The chain joins TRBV4-2 to TRBJ2-5; 9 bases align to TRBD2. CDR3 length: 16 amino acids. V lost 1 base to trimming and J lost 1 base; unmatched junction nucleotides: 4. The germline V gene encodes CDR1 LGHNA and CDR2 YNFKEQ. The CDR3 here is CASSQGSGGPQETQYF. The DNA of the CDR3 is TGTGCCAGCAGCCAAGGCAGCGGGGGGCCCCAAGAGACCCAGTACTTC.

The chain joins TRBV14 to TRBJ2-7; 9 positions match TRBD1. Trimming at V came to 2 bases and at J to 3 bases, leaving 5 bases not matched to a gene. CDR3 length: 15 residues. Per germline, CDR1 SGHDN and CDR2 FVKESK. The CDR3 here is CASSQLTGGLYEQYF. CDR3 DNA: TGTGCCAGCAGCCAACTAACAGGGGGCCTCTACGAGCAGTACTTC.

This clone has at least ten counts. V is TRBV18 and J is TRBJ2-5; 9 nucleotides align to TRBD2. Looked up from germline, CDR1 is KGHSH and CDR2 is LQKENI. The CDR3 loop spans 16 amino acids. After removal of 3 bases from V and 4 bases from J, the junction contained 9 bases not matched to a gene. In nucleotides, the CDR3 is TGTGCCAGCTCACCGGGTAGCGGGAGAGCAGGAGAGACCCAGTACTTC. The encoded protein is CASSPGSGRAGETQYF.

The CDR3 here is CASSPRTGYNEQFF. The CDR3 nucleotides are TGTGCCAGCAGCCCTCGGACAGGGTACAATGAGCAGTTCTTC. This chain uses TRBV7-9 with TRBJ2-1, with 8 nucleotides matching TRBD1. The CDR3 is 14 residues long. Looked up from germline, CDR1 is SEHNR and CDR2 is FQNEAQ (reference sequence). Trimming removed 5 bases from V and 4 bases from J; junction bases left unmatched: 4. Full variable domain (remainder filled in from reference TRBV7-9 and TRBJ2-1): DTGVSQNPRHKITKRGQNVTFRCDPISEHNRLYWYRQTLGQGPEFLTYFQNEAQLEKSRLLSDRFSAERPKGSFSTLEIQRTEQGDSAMYLCASSPRTGYNEQFFGPGTRLTVL.

The chain recombines TRBV6-5 with TRBJ2-3, with D perhaps TRBD2 (6 bases). V gave up 5 bases and J gave up 1 base, with 13 bases separating them. Germline-derived CDR1 and CDR2 are MNHEY and SVGAGI. This CDR3 spans 15 amino acids. The DNA of the CDR3 is TGTGCCAGCAGTAGACGGCCGGGGGGCACAGATACGCAGTATTTT. Translation gives CASSRRPGGTDTQYF.

This chain links TRBV15 with TRBJ2-5; tentative D call: TRBD2 (6 bases). Germline values: CDR1 LNHNV, CDR2 YYDKDF (reference sequence). The ends were cut back, 0 bases at V and 9 bases at J, with 20 bases in the middle. CDR3 length: 16 amino acids. The CDR3: CATSRDRASAVEAQYF. CDR3 nucleotide sequence: TGTGCCACCAGCAGAGATCGGGCTAGCGCGGTGGAGGCCCAGTACTTC.

This clone showed up just a few times. The rearrangement uses TRBV30 and TRBJ1-2; 7 positions agree with TRBD1. Losses at the gene ends were 2 bases for V and 6 bases for J; bases not matched to a gene: 6. This CDR3 region has 13 residues. CDR1 and CDR2 (germline): GTSNPN, SVGIG (reference sequence). The DNA for the CDR3 is TGTGCCTGGAGTTTGATCAGGGGGAATGGCTACACCTTC. Translating gives CAWSLIRGNGYTF.

The CDR3 sequence is CASSGSEDMNTEAFF. CDR3 DNA: TGTGCCAGCAGTGGGAGTGAAGATATGAACACTGAAGCTTTCTTT. The rearrangement links TRBV28 to TRBJ1-1; D remains unclear. Trimming pared 5 bases from V and 0 bases from J, leaving 13 bases between. The CDR3 length is 15 residues. Germline-derived CDR1 and CDR2 are MDHEN and SYDVKM.

The genes are TRBV5-1 and TRBJ2-7; 7 positions match TRBD2. The CDR3 is made up of 15 amino acids. Germline V gene sequence: CDR1 SGHRS, CDR2 YFSETQ. The V gene end was trimmed by 0 bases and the J gene end by 0 bases; junction bases not matched to a gene: 3. CDR3 DNA: TGCGCCAGCAGCTTGGATGGGACTAACTCCTACGAGCAGTACTTC. It codes for CASSLDGTNSYEQYF.

The chain couples TRBV27 to TRBJ2-3; D call uncertain. CDR1 is MNHEY, CDR2 SMNVEV, per germline (reference sequence). The CDR3 is made up of 14 amino acids. V was pared by 6 bases and J by 2 bases, with 12 bases between. DNA for the CDR3: TGTGCCAGCAGCCGATTACAAACCACAGATACGCAGTATTTT. It codes for CASSRLQTTDTQYF.

The CDR3 DNA sequence: TGTGCCAGCAGCGTCGCCGGGACACAGACCGCCTACGAGCAGTACTTC. Protein: CASSVAGTQTAYEQYF. The chain links TRBV9 to TRBJ2-7, with D maybe TRBD1 (6 bases). CDR3 length equals 16 residues. Trimming left V 2 bases short and J 2 bases short, with 17 bases between. Per the germline V gene, CDR1 is SGDLS and CDR2 is YYNGEE.

This clone was seen once. The chain links TRBV19 to TRBJ1-2, with TRBD1 matching 9 bases. In germline, CDR1 is LNHDA, CDR2 SQIVND (reference sequence). The CDR3 runs to 15 residues. Trimming removed 6 bases from V and 6 bases from J; junction bases left unmatched: 11. For the CDR3, the DNA is TGTGCCAGTAGAACTCCCGGGACAGGGAAGGATGGCTACACCTTC. It yields the protein CASRTPGTGKDGYTF.

The chain carries TRBV7-9 and TRBJ2-7; 12 bases line up with TRBD2. The junction had 10 bases not matched to a gene; V was cut back by 7 bases and J by 0 bases. Germline lookup yields CDR1 SEHNR and CDR2 FQNEAQ (reference sequence). The CDR3 is made up of 17 amino acids. The CDR3 loop is CASTLASGGANSYEQYF. In DNA form, the CDR3 reads TGTGCCAGCACTTTGGCTAGCGGGGGGGCGAACTCCTACGAGCAGTACTTC.

The V and J genes are TRBV4-1 and TRBJ2-3; perhaps TRBD2 as D (6 bases). The CDR3 spans 13 residues. Germline lookup yields CDR1 MGHRA and CDR2 YSYEKL. V was cut by 5 bases and J by 6 bases, with 12 bases left in between. The CDR3 is CASSITRGDTQYF. The CDR3 coding sequence is TGCGCCAGCAGCATAACCCGGGGGGATACGCAGTATTTT.

V and J are TRBV30 and TRBJ2-3; no reliable D call. The V gene's germline CDR1 is GTSNPN and CDR2 SVGIG (reference sequence). The CDR3 totals 12 residues. V lost 3 bases, J lost 2 bases, and 6 bases lay in between. The CDR3: CAWSPFTDTQYF. The CDR3 region has the DNA TGTGCCTGGAGCCCCTTCACAGATACGCAGTATTTT.

V gene TRBV14 combines with J gene TRBJ1-3; a weak D match, TRBD1 (5 bases). V was trimmed by 4 bases and J by 3 bases, leaving 13 bases between them. The germline V gene has CDR1 SGHDN and CDR2 FVKESK. The CDR3 runs to 15 residues. The CDR3 here is CASSLPTDSGNTIYF. The CDR3 region has the DNA TGTGCCAGCAGCCTCCCGACCGACAGTGGAAACACCATATATTTT.

The J gene is TRBJ2-1, the V gene TRBV19, with D possibly TRBD2 on 5 matching bases. The CDR3 covers 14 residues. CDR1 and CDR2 from the germline V gene are LNHDA and SQIVND (reference sequence). V dropped 1 base and J dropped 4 bases, with 8 bases sitting between them. The CDR3 DNA sequence: TGTGCCAGTAGTATAGGGGTAGCGTACAATGAGCAGTTCTTC. This gives the protein CASSIGVAYNEQFF.

This CDR3 reads CASSTGQGVQETQYF. The CDR3 nucleotides read TGTGCCAGCAGCACGGGACAGGGGGTCCAAGAGACCCAGTACTTC. This chain joins TRBV5-4 and TRBJ2-5, with 11 bases lining up with TRBD1. Germline trimming cut 4 bases from V and 1 base from J; bases unmatched to any gene: 3. The germline CDR1 and CDR2 sequences are SGHNT and YYREEE (reference sequence). The CDR3 spans 15 residues.

This clone was observed a handful of times. This likely comes from a read error, as the CDR3 has no conserved phenylalanine or tryptophan at its end. It is unclear where the CDR3 begins or ends on the DNA, so no DNA is shown, and the CDR3 is as TCRdb lists it. This chain uses TRBV28 with TRBJ1-2; the D call in the table, TRBD1, was not verified against the DNA. The CDR3 is 12 residues long, ends included. The germline V gene encodes CDR1 MDHEN and CDR2 SYDVKM. This CDR3 is CASSSLTGASKI.

This sequence joins TRBV7-6 and TRBJ2-1; 7 bases align to TRBD1. V lost 5 bases and J lost 2; bases outside the gene matches: 12. The CDR3 loop spans 17 amino acids. CDR1 and CDR2 (germline): SGHVS, FNYEAQ. CDR3 sequence (DNA): TGTGCCAGCAGCGCCATGCCAAGACAGGGCCCCTACAATGAGCAGTTCTTC. As protein: CASSAMPRQGPYNEQFF. The full variable domain, its missing parts supplied by reference TRBV7-6 and TRBJ2-1, is GAGVSQSPRYKVTKRGQDVALRCDPISGHVSLYWYRQALGQGPEFLTYFNYEAQQDKSGLPNDRFSAERPEGSISTLTIQRTEQRDSAMYRCASSAMPRQGPYNEQFFGPGTRLTVL.

The V call is TRBV12-3 or TRBV12-4, the J call TRBJ1-5; TRBD1 aligns across 8 bases. With 6 bases clipped from V and 12 bases from J, the junction kept 4 bases outside the gene matches. CDR3 length equals 11 residues. CDR3: CASREDRVQHF. The CDR3 DNA follows: TGTGCCAGCAGGGAGGACAGGGTCCAGCATTTT.

The CDR3 DNA reads TGTGCCAGTAGTCCGGGACTACTTGTGGAAGAGACCCAGTACTTC. Residues: CASSPGLLVEETQYF. The chain carries TRBV19 and TRBJ2-5; TRBD2 agrees at 7 bases. The CDR3 is 15 residues long. V shed 5 bases, J shed 3 bases, and the junction held 9 bases outside the gene matches. Germline CDR1 reads LNHDA; CDR2 reads SQIVND (reference sequence).

V is TRBV6-2 or TRBV6-3 and J is TRBJ1-1; D unresolved. This CDR3 is 16 amino acids long. V was cut by 3 bases and J by 0 bases, with 14 bases left in between. Germline V lookup: CDR1 MNHEY, CDR2 SVGEGT. The CDR3 here is CASSYGDGGLNTEAFF. CDR3 DNA sequence: TGTGCCAGCAGTTATGGTGACGGAGGTTTGAACACTGAAGCTTTCTTT.

Only a few counts were recorded for this clone. This sequence joins TRBV24-1 and TRBJ2-3, with 11 bases lining up with TRBD2. Germline CDR1 reads KGHDR; CDR2 reads SFDVKD. After removal of 4 bases from V and 6 bases from J, the junction contained 8 bases not matched to a gene. The CDR3 contains 16 residues. Here the CDR3 DNA reads TGTGCCACCAGTGACCCGGGGACTAGCGGACTGGATACGCAGTATTTT. Its translation is CATSDPGTSGLDTQYF.